The next 31 T cell receptor beta chains were all read from a single sample in a study of metastatic and nonmetastatic thyroid tumors. TCRdb re-called the PCR reads with MiXCR. The sample carries 45,000 or so clones, roughly 4% recorded once. There were no patients who had received any treatment before thyroid surgery. The sequenced material came from blood. All receptors come from a female donor with papillary thyroid cancer or a benign thyroid nodule (not recorded which). Some clones in this sample may be carry-over from other donors' samples.

The V call is TRBV6-5, the J call TRBJ1-1; D gene ambiguous. V dropped 4 bases and J dropped 6 bases, with 9 bases sitting between them. Germline lookup yields CDR1 MNHEY and CDR2 SVGAGI. The CDR3 has 12 residues. This CDR3 reads CASSSTVSEAFF. The CDR3 DNA reads as TGTGCCAGCAGTTCCACGGTTTCTGAAGCTTTCTTT.

This clone was detected many times. The chain recombines TRBV11-3 with TRBJ2-7, with 7 bases that match TRBD2. The CDR3 extends over 16 amino acids. Germline assignment: CDR1 SGHNT and CDR2 YENEEA. After removal of 1 base from V and 3 bases from J, the junction contained 9 bases not matched to a gene. The DNA for the CDR3 is TGTGCCAGCAGCTTAGGGGCTAGCGGAGAGATCTACGAGCAGTACTTC. Protein: CASSLGASGEIYEQYF.

This clone was detected many times. The CDR3 loop reads CASSFGGYTDTQYF. DNA of the CDR3: TGTGCCAGCAGCTTTGGGGGGTACACAGATACGCAGTATTTT. This chain joins TRBV11-2 and TRBJ2-3, with a possible D match to TRBD2 (6 bases). CDR3 length: 14 amino acids. Germline V CDR1 and CDR2: SGHAT, FQNNGV. Trimming took off 3 bases at V and 2 bases at J, with 9 bases between the two ends.

This clone is classed as medium-sized. The chain couples TRBV3-1 to TRBJ2-7, with 11 bases matching TRBD1. This CDR3 is built from 14 residues. Trimming removed 3 bases from V and 5 bases from J; junction bases left unmatched: 3. The germline gives CDR1 LGHDT, CDR2 YNNKEL (reference sequence). CDR3 residues: CASSQRTGGHEQYF. The DNA for the CDR3 is TGTGCCAGCAGCCAGCGGACAGGGGGCCACGAGCAGTACTTC.

This clone was seen only a few times. This may stem from a read error, because a much larger clone lies one nucleotide away. J is TRBJ2-5 and V is TRBV4-1, with 8 bases matching TRBD2. CDR3 length equals 14 residues. Germline V lookup: CDR1 MGHRA, CDR2 YSYEKL. CDR3 DNA: TGCGCCAGCAGCCCTCGGGGGGGGCGGGAGACCAAGTACTTC. Translating gives CASSPRGGRETKYF.

This clone was observed at least ten times. The rearrangement uses TRBV7-6 and TRBJ2-1, with 8 bases that match TRBD1. Germline trimming cut 6 bases from V and 3 bases from J; bases unmatched to any gene: 7. The CDR3 covers 15 residues. CDR1 is SGHVS and CDR2 is FNYEAQ in the germline V gene. For the CDR3, the DNA is TGTGCCAGCAGGCCCGGGACAGGCCTCTACAATGAGCAGTTCTTC. Its translation is CASRPGTGLYNEQFF.

This clone was counted many times. A read error may be the cause here, since a much bigger clone is one base away. Since no conserved phenylalanine or tryptophan closes the CDR3, a read error is the likely cause. This chain connects TRBV20-1 to TRBJ2-3, with 9 bases fitting TRBD1. The CDR3 consists of 15 residues. J lost 7 bases, V lost 0 bases, and 8 bases had no gene match. The germline V gene encodes CDR1 DFQATT and CDR2 SNEGSKA (reference sequence). This chain's CDR3 is CSAREDRGPGYTQYL. The CDR3 DNA reads TGCAGTGCTAGAGAGGACAGGGGCCCCGGGTATACGCAGTATCTT.

The sample holds many counts of this clone. The V and J genes are TRBV5-1 and TRBJ2-1; the D call may be TRBD1 or TRBD2 (7 bases each). V lost 4 bases to trimming and J lost 5 bases, with 13 bases between them. Germline CDR1 SGHRS, CDR2 YFSETQ. This CDR3 is 14 amino acids long. The CDR3 bases are TGCGCCAGCAGCCCAGGGGGGGGGGACAATGAGCAGTTCTTC. Its protein product is CASSPGGGDNEQFF.

This clone has only a few counts. The genes are TRBV7-9 and TRBJ2-1; TRBD2 agrees at 8 bases. Germline CDR1 reads SEHNR; CDR2 reads FQNEAQ (reference sequence). The CDR3 runs to 14 residues. V gave up 7 bases and J gave up 8 bases; unmatched junction bases: 10. CDR3 amino acids: CASIREAGGHEQFF. CDR3 nucleotides: TGTGCCAGCATCAGGGAGGCGGGAGGTCATGAGCAGTTCTTC.

This clone was counted at least ten times. V usage is TRBV11-2 and J usage is TRBJ1-6; 9 bases line up with TRBD1. V trimming: 9 bases; J trimming: 6 bases; junction bases outside the gene matches: 6. The CDR3 extends over 14 amino acids. Germline loops: CDR1 SGHAT, CDR2 FQNNGV. DNA for the CDR3: TGTGCCAGTCACCCGGGACAGGGTAATTCACCCCTCCACTTT. Translation gives CASHPGQGNSPLHF.

The chain couples TRBV5-1 to TRBJ1-5; D is undetermined. The germline gives CDR1 SGHRS, CDR2 YFSETQ. The CDR3 contains 16 residues. V lost 1 base and J 0 bases, leaving 11 bases between the germline ends. CDR3 region: CASSLRTRTSNQPQHF. The DNA of the CDR3 is TGCGCCAGCAGCTTGAGGACTAGGACTAGCAATCAGCCCCAGCATTTT.

A few counts support this clone. The rearrangement joins TRBV6-1 to TRBJ2-1; 12 bases align to TRBD2. CDR3 size: 16 residues. J was trimmed by 9 bases and V by 3 bases; bases with no gene match: 9. CDR1 and CDR2 (germline): MNHNS, SASEGT. CDR3 nucleotides: TGTGCCAGCAGTGACAGACTAGCGGGAGATTCAGGTGAGCAGTTCTTC. This sequence encodes CASSDRLAGDSGEQFF.

This clone was counted many times. The chain carries TRBV2 and TRBJ2-1, with D uncertain. Between the trimmed V and J ends, which lost 7 bases and 9 bases, there was a span of 25 bases. This CDR3 region has 16 residues. Per the germline V gene, CDR1 is SNHLY and CDR2 is FYNNEI. This CDR3 reads CASKGIRPSGPAEQFF. The DNA of the CDR3 is TGTGCCAGCAAAGGAATTAGACCATCGGGTCCCGCTGAGCAGTTCTTC.

The chain couples TRBV5-1 to TRBJ1-4; the D is unclear. Deletions cut 1 base from V and 10 bases from J, with 14 bases between. Per the germline V gene, CDR1 is SGHRS and CDR2 is YFSETQ. The length of the CDR3 is 14 residues. As DNA, the CDR3 is TGCGCCAGCAGCTTGACCTTTAGGCGCGGAAAACTGTTTTTT. It translates to CASSLTFRRGKLFF.

This clone was found many times. This clone may be a read error of a much larger clone one base away. This CDR3 is missing its conserved last phenylalanine or tryptophan, likely due to a read error. V gene TRBV20-1 combines with J gene TRBJ2-3; TRBD1 aligns across 8 bases. The length of the CDR3 is 14 residues. Germline V gene sequence: CDR1 DFQATT, CDR2 SNEGSKA (reference sequence). V was clipped by 6 bases and J by 3 bases; unmatched bases: 8. The CDR3 nucleotides are TGCAGTGCCATACAGGGGGGTAGGACAGATACGCAGTATTCT. Translation: CSAIQGGRTDTQYS.

This clone was seen many times. V usage is TRBV27 and J usage is TRBJ1-1; D remains ambiguous. CDR3 length: 13 amino acids. The germline V gene encodes CDR1 MNHEY and CDR2 SMNVEV (reference sequence). With 5 bases removed from V and 6 bases from J, the gap between germline ends came to 13 bases. CDR3 residues: CASSPQTLSEAFF. DNA for the CDR3: TGTGCCAGCAGTCCGCAGACCCTCTCTGAAGCTTTCTTT.

The sample holds many counts of this clone. The chain recombines TRBV7-9 with TRBJ2-3; the D is unclear. Germline V lookup: CDR1 SEHNR, CDR2 FQNEAQ (reference sequence). V was shortened by 0 bases and J by 5 bases, with 6 bases between the two germline ends. This CDR3 region has 13 residues. Here the CDR3 DNA reads TGTGCCAGCAGCTTAGCGGACGGAGATACGCAGTATTTT. It is translated as CASSLADGDTQYF.

This clone showed up just a few times. Mismatch with germline at one junction end may stem from a read error. CDR3 in amino acids: CAASRARGVRDLYGYTF. In DNA form, the CDR3 reads TGTGCCGCCAGCAGAGCCAGGGGGGTCCGGGACCTCTATGGCTACACATTC. V is TRBV15 and J is TRBJ1-2, with 7 positions matching TRBD1. The CDR3 loop spans 17 amino acids. Germline V gene sequence: CDR1 LNHNV, CDR2 YYDKDF (reference sequence).

The rearrangement links TRBV6-2 or TRBV6-3 to TRBJ2-6; TRBD1 matches 7 bases. V shed 5 bases and J 13 bases; nucleotides not matched to a gene: 14. The CDR3 is 15 residues long. Germline CDR1 is MNHEY and CDR2 is SVGEGT. The DNA for the CDR3 is TGTGCCAGCAGTGGGGACAGTTCAGGGGACAAGGTCCTGACTTTC. Translation gives CASSGDSSGDKVLTF.

As regards this clone: A read error may be the cause here, since a much bigger clone is one base away. The chain combines TRBV10-1 with TRBJ2-5, with D uncertain. From germline, CDR1 is WNHNN and CDR2 SYGVQD (reference sequence). The germline V and J ends were trimmed by 5 bases and 5 bases, with 12 bases remaining between them. The CDR3 spans 13 residues. The CDR3 reads CASSQTPVETQYF. The CDR3 nucleotides read TGCGCCAGCAGTCAAACACCAGTGGAGACCCAGTACTTC.

This clone was counted many times. The rearrangement uses TRBV12-3 or TRBV12-4 and TRBJ2-1; 7 bases line up with TRBD2. The CDR3 covers 13 residues. V lost 3 bases to trimming and J lost 7 bases; unmatched junction nucleotides: 3. The DNA of the CDR3 is TGTGCCAGCAGTTTTGGGGGGGGGAATGAGCAGTTCTTC. This encodes CASSFGGGNEQFF.

In this sample, this clone turned up a few times. The chain has TRBV7-9 and TRBJ2-6; D remains ambiguous. The V end was cut by 5 bases, the J end by 0 bases, with 5 bases between. CDR3 length: 14 residues. Germline loops: CDR1 SEHNR, CDR2 FQNEAQ (reference sequence). The CDR3 DNA follows: TGTGCCAGCAGCCCGTCCTCTGGGGCCAACGTCCTGACTTTC. Its protein is CASSPSSGANVLTF.

This clone was seen at least ten times. The V and J genes are TRBV10-3 and TRBJ1-1, with 7 nucleotides matching TRBD1. Germline V gene data show CDR1 as ENHRY and CDR2 as SYGVKD. Trimming at V came to 0 bases and at J to 7 bases, leaving 8 bases not matched to a gene. CDR3 size: 15 residues. This CDR3 reads CAISESAGGDSEAFF. As DNA, the CDR3 is TGTGCCATCAGTGAGTCAGCAGGGGGGGACAGTGAAGCTTTCTTT.

Details on this clone: Mismatch with germline at one junction end may stem from a read error. This chain links TRBV7-9 with TRBJ1-1; 7 positions agree with TRBD1. From germline, CDR1 is SEHNR and CDR2 FQNEAQ (reference sequence). The CDR3 has 16 residues. This CDR3 is CASSLARDRMNTEAFF. As DNA, the CDR3 is TGTGCCAGCAGCCTAGCCCGGGACAGAATGAACACTGAAGCTTTCTTT. Variable domain in full (rest from reference TRBV7-9 and TRBJ1-1): DTGVSQNPRHKITKRGQNVTFRCDPISEHNRLYWYRQTLGQGPEFLTYFQNEAQLEKSRLLSDRFSAERPKGSFSTLEIQRTEQGDSAMYLCASSLARDRMNTEAFFGQGTRLTVV.

Details on this clone: Because the CDR3 is missing its conserved closing phenylalanine or tryptophan, this is likely a read error. J is TRBJ2-3 and V is TRBV18; 8 bases align to TRBD1. CDR3 length equals 15 residues. Trimming at V came to 0 bases and at J to 3 bases, leaving 2 bases not matched to a gene. In germline, CDR1 is KGHSH, CDR2 LQKENI. CDR3 nucleotide sequence: TGTGCCAGCTCACCACCTACAGGGGGGACAGATACGCAGTATGTT. Translating it yields CASSPPTGGTDTQYV.

This clone was counted ten times or more. The chain combines TRBV20-1 with TRBJ1-1, with no clear D. Germline V gene data show CDR1 as DFQATT and CDR2 as SNEGSKA (reference sequence). There are 11 residues in the CDR3. The germline V and J ends were trimmed by 1 base and 11 bases, with 11 bases remaining between them. The CDR3 is CSARAEVYAFF. CDR3 DNA: TGCAGTGCTAGAGCGGAGGTGTATGCTTTCTTT.

This clone is medium-sized in the sample. The rearrangement joins TRBV6-2 or TRBV6-3 to TRBJ2-7; no reliable D call. V shed 6 bases and J shed 4 bases, with 7 bases lying between them. This CDR3 has 11 residues. In germline, CDR1 is MNHEY, CDR2 SVGEGT. The chain's CDR3 is CASSRAYEQYF. The CDR3 region has the DNA TGTGCCAGCAGCCGCGCGTACGAGCAGTACTTC.

This clone was seen more than once but under ten times. V usage is TRBV7-2 and J usage is TRBJ2-7; 10 bases are shared with TRBD2. V dropped 3 bases and J dropped 5; count of bases not matched to a gene: 7. The CDR3 is made up of 15 amino acids. The germline CDR1 and CDR2 sequences are SGHTA and FQGNSA. The CDR3 region has the DNA TGTGCCAGCAGCTTTCGAGTAGCGGGAGGTGACGAGCAGTACTTC. Translation gives CASSFRVAGGDEQYF.

There are many counts of this clone. The CDR3 DNA is TGTGCCAGCAGCGTGGGGGGCCCCAATCAGCCCCAGCATTTT. This encodes CASSVGGPNQPQHF. This chain joins TRBV9 and TRBJ1-5, with TRBD1 as a possible D gene (6 bases). The CDR3 sequence is 14 residues long. Germline CDR1 is SGDLS and CDR2 is YYNGEE. Trimming shortened V by 2 bases and J by 3 bases, and 9 bases separated the two germline ends.

This clone was seen a handful of times. The J gene is TRBJ1-5, the V gene TRBV14; D might be TRBD1 (6 bases). In germline, CDR1 is SGHDN, CDR2 FVKESK. With 8 bases removed from V and 2 bases from J, the gap between germline ends came to 25 bases. The CDR3 length is 18 residues. The CDR3 spells CASFLGGQPVTGNQPQHF. CDR3 in DNA: TGTGCCAGCTTTTTGGGGGGACAACCCGTAACTGGCAATCAGCCCCAGCATTTT.

V usage is TRBV7-3 and J usage is TRBJ2-7; D is undetermined. Deletions cut 0 bases from V and 3 bases from J, with 12 bases between. The CDR3 runs 15 residues. CDR1 is SGHTA, CDR2 FQGTGA, per germline. CDR3 residues: CASSLTPRDNYEQYF. The CDR3 DNA is TGTGCCAGCAGCTTAACCCCGCGTGACAACTACGAGCAGTACTTC.